The 4 T cell receptor beta chains in this list originate from one sample, sequenced in a study of molecular identifiers for immune sequencing clone quantification. TCRdb processed the PCR reads anew with MiXCR; each CDR3 protein has one entry. The repertoire consists of some 10,000 distinct CDR3 sequences, with approximately 20% occurring once and the leading ten covering over 1.5%. Input material: naive CD8+ T cells from blood, with Jurkat cell RNA spiked in. Subset specified: FACS-sorted CD8+CD4-CCR7+CD45RA+ naive T cells. These receptors all stem from a human donor in good health. Some libraries in this study had Jurkat cell RNA spiked in.

By sample share, this clonotype is medium-sized. The chain recombines TRBV6-6 with TRBJ2-2; 8 bases are shared with TRBD1. The CDR3 runs 14 residues. From germline, CDR1 is MNHNY and CDR2 SVGAGI (reference sequence). The ends lost 10 bases at V and 6 bases at J; junction bases unmatched: 10. This CDR3 reads CATQMDREAGELFF. In DNA form, the CDR3 reads TGTGCCACCCAAATGGACAGGGAGGCCGGGGAGCTGTTTTTT.

This clonotype was observed many times. For the CDR3, the DNA is TGCAGTGCTAGAGATCGGCAGATGGCAGGAGAGACCCAGTACTTC. Its protein is CSARDRQMAGETQYF. The rearrangement joins TRBV20-1 to TRBJ2-5; D is ambiguous. Per germline, CDR1 DFQATT and CDR2 SNEGSKA (reference sequence). The CDR3 has 15 residues. V lost 0 bases and J 4 bases, leaving 15 bases between the germline ends.

By sample share, this clonotype is medium-sized. The chain employs TRBV20-1 and TRBJ1-1; D perhaps matches TRBD1 (5 bases). Germline V gives CDR1 DFQATT, CDR2 SNEGSKA (reference sequence). The ends were cut back, 0 bases at V and 5 bases at J, with 13 bases in the middle. There are 14 residues in the CDR3. As DNA, the CDR3 is TGCAGTGCTAGAGATTCGGGGGGTTGGACTGAAGCTTTCTTT. Amino acids: CSARDSGGWTEAFF.

In its sample, this clonotype was seen many times. This chain joins TRBV2 and TRBJ1-1, with D possibly TRBD1 on 6 matching bases. The CDR3 spans 14 residues. Germline V gene data show CDR1 as SNHLY and CDR2 as FYNNEI. Trimming took 8 bases from V and 4 from J, leaving 17 bases between them. CDR3 coding DNA: TGTGCCAGCGAGCCCGTACAGGGCGGCACTGAAGCTTTCTTT. It codes for CASEPVQGGTEAFF.